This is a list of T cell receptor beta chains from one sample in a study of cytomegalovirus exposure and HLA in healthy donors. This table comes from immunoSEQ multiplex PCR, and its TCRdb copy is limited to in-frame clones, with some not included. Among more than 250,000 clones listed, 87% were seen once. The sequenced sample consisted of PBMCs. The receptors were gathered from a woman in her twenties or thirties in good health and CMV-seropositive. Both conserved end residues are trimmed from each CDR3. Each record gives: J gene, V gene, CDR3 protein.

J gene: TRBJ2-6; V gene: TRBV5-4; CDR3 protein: ASSPGVGANVLT
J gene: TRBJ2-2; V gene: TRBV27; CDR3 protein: ASSHGQGTWELF
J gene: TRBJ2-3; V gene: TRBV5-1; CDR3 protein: ASSLSLAGAIDTQY
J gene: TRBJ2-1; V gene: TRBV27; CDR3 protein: ASSHLAGGYNEQF
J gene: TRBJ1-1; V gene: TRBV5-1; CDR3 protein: ASSSQPGPTEAF
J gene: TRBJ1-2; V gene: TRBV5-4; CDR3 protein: ASSLVGDRANYGYT
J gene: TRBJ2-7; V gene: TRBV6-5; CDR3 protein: ASSRTNLDWYEQY
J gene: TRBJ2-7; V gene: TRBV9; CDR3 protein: ASSPGPFSYEQY
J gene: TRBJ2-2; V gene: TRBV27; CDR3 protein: ASSFSNTGELF
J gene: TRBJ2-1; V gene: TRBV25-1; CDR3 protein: ASSEWRGDEQF
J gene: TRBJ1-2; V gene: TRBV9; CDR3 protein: ASSVADRNYGYT
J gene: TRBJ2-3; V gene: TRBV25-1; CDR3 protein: ASSVPAGTQY
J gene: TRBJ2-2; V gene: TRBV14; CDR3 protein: ASSQVQNTGELF
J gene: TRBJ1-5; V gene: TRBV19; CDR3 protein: ASSIVDQPQH
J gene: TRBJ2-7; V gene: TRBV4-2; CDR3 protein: ASSQLGASREQY
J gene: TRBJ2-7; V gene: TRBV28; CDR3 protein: ASSLSGPSYEQY
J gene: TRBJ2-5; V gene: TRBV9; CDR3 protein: ASSPQSGQDKETQY
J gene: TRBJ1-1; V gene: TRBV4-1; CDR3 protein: ASRPGGLMNTEAF
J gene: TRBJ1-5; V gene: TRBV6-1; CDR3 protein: ASSEDRGGSNQPQH
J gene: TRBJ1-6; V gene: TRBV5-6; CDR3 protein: ASSSQGQGAYYNSPLH
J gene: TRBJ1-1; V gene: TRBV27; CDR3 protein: ASSTRDGFLSEAF
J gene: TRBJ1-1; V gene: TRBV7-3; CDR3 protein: ASSSQGGTEAF
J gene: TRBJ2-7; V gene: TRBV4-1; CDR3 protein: ASSQIFSHEQY
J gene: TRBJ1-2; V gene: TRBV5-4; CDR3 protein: ASSAGTSYGYT
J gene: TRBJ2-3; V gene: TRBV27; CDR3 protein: ASSLARGVVLDTQY
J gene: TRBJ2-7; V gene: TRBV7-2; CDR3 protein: ASSLGRVYEQY
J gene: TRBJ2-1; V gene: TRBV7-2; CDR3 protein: ASSLPPFTLNNEQF
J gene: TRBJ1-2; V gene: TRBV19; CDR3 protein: ATQNPGSDYGYT
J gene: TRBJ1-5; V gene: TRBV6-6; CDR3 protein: ASRTGGENQPQH
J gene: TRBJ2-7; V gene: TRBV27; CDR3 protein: ASSLVGQGFIEQY
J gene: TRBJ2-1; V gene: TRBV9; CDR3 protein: ASSPSAESYNEQF
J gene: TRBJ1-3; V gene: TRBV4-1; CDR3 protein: ASSQSKVSSGNTIY
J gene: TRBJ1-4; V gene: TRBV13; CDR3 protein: ASSPFGGEKLF
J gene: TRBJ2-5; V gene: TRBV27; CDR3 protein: ASGRPQETQY
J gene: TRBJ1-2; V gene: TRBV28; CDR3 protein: ASSLPTDNFNYGYT
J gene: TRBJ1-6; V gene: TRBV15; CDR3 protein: ATRMDRDSPLH
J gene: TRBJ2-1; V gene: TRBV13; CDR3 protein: ASSQGAGGGYNEQF
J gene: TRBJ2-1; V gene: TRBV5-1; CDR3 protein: ASSLGTGDLNEQF
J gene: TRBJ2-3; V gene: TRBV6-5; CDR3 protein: ASSIGRGDTQY
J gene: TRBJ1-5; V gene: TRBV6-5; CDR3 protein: ASSYSRWGNQPQH
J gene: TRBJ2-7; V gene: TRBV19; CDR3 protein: ASSRYLGRSSYEQY
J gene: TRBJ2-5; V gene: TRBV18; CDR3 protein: ASSHWDRVLETQY
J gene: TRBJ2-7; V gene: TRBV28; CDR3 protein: ASSLGPGSYEQY
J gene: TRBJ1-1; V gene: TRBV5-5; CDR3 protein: ASKRQGTTEAF
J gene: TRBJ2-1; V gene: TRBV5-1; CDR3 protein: ASHVDGGEQF
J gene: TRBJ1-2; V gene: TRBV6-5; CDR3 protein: ASSYSSGRINYGYT
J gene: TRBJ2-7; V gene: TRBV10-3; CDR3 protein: AISDDPFREQY
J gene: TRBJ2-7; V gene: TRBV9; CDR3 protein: ASSAQQGSYEQY
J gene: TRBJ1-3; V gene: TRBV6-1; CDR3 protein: ASSATGAGSGNTIY
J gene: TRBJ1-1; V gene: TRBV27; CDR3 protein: ASSLFPENTEAF
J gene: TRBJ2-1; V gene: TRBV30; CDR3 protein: AWSPLAGRYNEQF
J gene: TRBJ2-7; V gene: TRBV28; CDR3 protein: ASSATRQNLNYEQY
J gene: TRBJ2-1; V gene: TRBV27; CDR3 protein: ASSLIQGVHEQF
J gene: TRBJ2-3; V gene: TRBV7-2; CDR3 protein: ASSATGGGADTQY
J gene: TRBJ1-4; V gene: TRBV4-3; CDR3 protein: ASSQGRSGSTNEKLF
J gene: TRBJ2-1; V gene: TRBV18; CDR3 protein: ASSPGTTENEQF
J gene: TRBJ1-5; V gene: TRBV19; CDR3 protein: ASSISGGPKQPQH
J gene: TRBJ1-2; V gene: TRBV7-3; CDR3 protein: ASSSNLQGIGQT
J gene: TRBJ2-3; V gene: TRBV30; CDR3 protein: AWSLGWDTQY
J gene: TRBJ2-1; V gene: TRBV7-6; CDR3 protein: ASGVAYNEQF